This TCR beta chain was recorded in a study of T cells expressing NK-cell markers. Study background: All TCR beta repertoires analysed originated from sorted CD3+CD56+NKG2C+, CD3+CD56+NKG2C- and CD3+CD56-NKG2C+ T cells. One of eight sequenced donors was HCMV-seronegative; the other seven were seropositive. The study, taken as a whole, reports: The study found these clonotypes also leading the CD3+CD56-NKG2C+ fraction in several donors. For 6 or 7 donors, the dominant NKG2C+ clonotypes made up about 1.0-7.0% of their CD8+ T cells.

TCRdb processed the 5' RACE reads again and assigns one entry to each CDR3 protein, with no DNA. This sample lists about 390,000 distinct CDR3 sequences; its ten largest clones have roughly a tenth. The CDR3 extends over 14 amino acids. Per the germline V gene, CDR1 is SGHAT and CDR2 is FQNNGV. With regard to this clonotype: Its antigen is not known.

The TCR comes from a woman in her 50s in good health. The gene calls are TRBV11-2 and TRBJ2-5; TCRdb's D call of TRBD1 is untestable without DNA. Sample: blood T cells: a sorted CD56 or NKG2C T cell subset, CD4+ or CD8+ T cells, or bulk PBMC T cells (not recorded which). CDR3 sequence: CASSLAGVEETQYF.